Below are 26 T cell receptor beta chains sequenced from a single sample in a study of T cell changes during pregnancy in multiple sclerosis. Method: immunoSEQ multiplex PCR; TCRdb's copy keeps in-frame clones and lacks some. Here the sample spans under 35,000 clones, approximately 87% being singletons. The sequencing used CD8+ T cells from peripheral blood mononuclear cells, collected after pregnancy. Every receptor here comes from a female donor with multiple sclerosis, enrolled in a pregnancy study.

As DNA, the CDR3 is TGTGCCAGCAGCTTAGCCGGGACAGGGGACTACGAGCAGTACTTC. It encodes CASSLAGTGDYEQYF. V gene TRBV7-8 combines with J gene TRBJ2-7; 10 positions agree with TRBD1. Trimming took 0 bases from V and 3 from J; bases not matched to a gene: 2. This CDR3 has 15 amino acids. Germline CDR1 is SGHVS and CDR2 is FQNEAQ.

V is TRBV7-9 and J is TRBJ1-1, with D possibly TRBD1 on 6 matching bases. V dropped 3 bases and J dropped 3 bases, with 11 bases sitting between them. CDR3 length equals 14 residues. Germline V gene sequence: CDR1 SEHNR, CDR2 FQNEAQ (reference sequence). CDR3 coding DNA: TGTGCCAGCAGCTTCGGACAGTGGGACACTGAAGCTTTCTTT. Protein: CASSFGQWDTEAFF.

About this clone itself: The junction and the germline gene differ at one end; a read error may be behind it. Other DNA sequences in this sample translate to the same CDR3. The chain is built from TRBV10-3 and TRBJ1-2; TRBD1 aligns across 8 bases. This CDR3 is 14 amino acids long. CDR1 is ENHRY and CDR2 is SYGVKD in the germline V gene. The CDR3 sequence: CAISGAGGFYGYTF. DNA for the CDR3: TGTGCCATCAGTGGGGCAGGGGGCTTCTATGGCTACACTTTC.

This clone appeared once. The CDR3 region has the DNA TGTGCCAGCAGCGTAGGGGGCAGGACCTACGAGCAGTACTTC. Its translation is CASSVGGRTYEQYF. This chain joins TRBV9 and TRBJ2-7, with a tentative D call TRBD1 (5 bases). Trimming shortened V by 0 bases and J by 2 bases, and 9 bases separated the two germline ends. Germline CDR1 is SGDLS and CDR2 is YYNGEE. The CDR3 covers 14 residues.

The gene calls are TRBV11-3 and TRBJ2-1; TRBD2 matches at 8 bases. This CDR3 is 16 amino acids long. J was trimmed by 0 bases and V by 0 bases; bases with no gene match: 1. Germline V gene data show CDR1 as SGHNT and CDR2 as YENEEA. CDR3 residues: CASSLEGTSSYNEQFF. In nucleotides, the CDR3 is TGTGCCAGCAGCTTAGAAGGGACTAGCTCCTACAATGAGCAGTTCTTC.

The chain uses TRBV6-5 and TRBJ2-7, with D possibly matching TRBD1 (6 bases). Germline CDR1 reads MNHEY; CDR2 reads SVGAGI. V lost 0 bases and J lost 1, with 10 bases in between. This CDR3 has 15 amino acids. In DNA, the CDR3 is TGTGCCAGCAGTTACTCCCGGACAGCTTCCTACGAGCAGTACTTC. Amino acids: CASSYSRTASYEQYF.

The V and J genes are TRBV4-3 and TRBJ2-2, with TRBD1 matching 9 bases. Per germline, CDR1 LGHNA and CDR2 YSLEER. V lost 1 base, J lost 6 bases, and 3 bases stayed unmatched. The CDR3 consists of 15 residues. This CDR3 is CASSQGDRESGELFF. CDR3 in DNA: TGCGCCAGCAGCCAAGGGGACAGGGAGTCCGGGGAGCTGTTTTTT.

The chain combines TRBV29-1 with TRBJ2-1, with 9 positions matching TRBD1. Germline trimming cut 5 bases from V and 5 bases from J; bases unmatched to any gene: 10. This CDR3 contains 15 residues. Germline CDR1 SQVTM, CDR2 ANQGSEA. CDR3 in amino acids: CSVNTPGQGHNEQFF. CDR3 DNA: TGCAGCGTTAATACGCCGGGACAGGGACACAATGAGCAGTTCTTC.

V gene TRBV2 combines with J gene TRBJ2-7; D gene unclear. The CDR3 contains 15 residues. Deletions cut 11 bases from V and 1 base from J, with 21 bases between. Germline V CDR1 and CDR2: SNHLY, FYNNEI. CDR3 DNA: TGTGCCTCTCTCAACGAGGCAGCCGCATCCTACGAGCAGTACTTC. This gives the protein CASLNEAAASYEQYF.

The chain combines TRBV7-9 with TRBJ1-2; possible D gene TRBD1, 6 bases. The CDR3 has 12 amino acids. V was cut by 3 bases and J by 13 bases, with 15 bases left in between. Per germline, CDR1 SEHNR and CDR2 FQNEAQ (reference sequence). DNA of the CDR3: TGTGCCAGCAGCTTCGGCCAGGGGCCGACCACCTTC. Encoded protein: CASSFGQGPTTF.

This clone has a handful of counts. The V gene is TRBV23-1, the J gene TRBJ1-1; TRBD1 might be the D (5 bases). Being an ORF, TRBV23-1 has a function that is uncertain. The CDR3 loop spans 15 amino acids. Trimming removed 7 bases from V and 3 bases from J, with 18 bases in between. CDR3 sequence (DNA): TGCGCCAGCACCCACGGGGGTTGGGAGGACACTGAAGCTTTCTTT. It specifies CASTHGGWEDTEAFF.

About this clone: The same CDR3 also results from other DNA sequences found in this sample. The rearrangement uses TRBV6-4 and TRBJ2-1; 12 nucleotides line up with TRBD2. The CDR3 totals 15 residues. Germline V gene lookup returns CDR1 MRHNA and CDR2 SNTAGT. Losses at the gene ends were 3 bases for V and 7 bases for J; bases not matched to a gene: 4. The CDR3 loop is CASSERLAGGNEQFF. The DNA for the CDR3 is TGTGCCAGCAGTGAACGGCTAGCGGGAGGGAATGAGCAGTTCTTC.

This rearrangement joins TRBV27 to TRBJ1-2, with 7 positions matching TRBD1. The CDR3 totals 15 residues. The J segment lost 1 base and the V segment lost 4 bases, leaving 6 bases of the junction unmatched. Germline loops: CDR1 MNHEY, CDR2 SMNVEV (reference sequence). The CDR3, as DNA: TGTGCCAGCAGTTGGGGACAGAAGGGTAACTATGGCTACACCTTC. Translated: CASSWGQKGNYGYTF.

This clone was seen only a few times. The chain employs TRBV9 and TRBJ1-1; D may be TRBD1 (5 bases). V shed 4 bases and J shed 5 bases, with 15 bases lying between them. This CDR3 is built from 14 residues. In germline, CDR1 is SGDLS, CDR2 YYNGEE. CDR3 sequence: CASSPPGDLTEAFF. Here the CDR3 DNA reads TGTGCCAGCAGCCCCCCGGGGGATTTGACTGAAGCTTTCTTT.

The sample holds a few counts of this clone. V usage is TRBV30 and J usage is TRBJ1-1; D perhaps matches TRBD1 (6 bases). V was clipped by 0 bases and J by 3 bases, with 11 bases between them. The CDR3 is 14 amino acids. Germline V gene lookup returns CDR1 GTSNPN and CDR2 SVGIG (reference sequence). CDR3 in amino acids: CAWSVYDRHTEAFF. The CDR3 DNA sequence: TGTGCCTGGAGTGTTTATGACAGGCACACTGAAGCTTTCTTT.

This clone is labeled as medium-sized (0.01 to 0.1%). In DNA form, the CDR3 reads TGTGCCAGCAGCTTAAGGCGGGGGAGACCCCATCAGCCCCAGCATTTT. Its protein product is CASSLRRGRPHQPQHF. The J gene is TRBJ1-5, the V gene TRBV7-3, with D maybe TRBD1 (5 bases). Germline V gene lookup returns CDR1 SGHTA and CDR2 FQGTGA. The V and J ends lost 1 base and 5 bases respectively, with 15 bases between them. This CDR3 comprises 16 residues.

The V and J genes are TRBV7-9 and TRBJ2-7; 10 nucleotides agree with TRBD2. Germline trimming cut 1 base from V and 0 bases from J; bases unmatched to any gene: 3. The germline V gene encodes CDR1 SEHNR and CDR2 FQNEAQ (reference sequence). The CDR3 has 16 amino acids. CDR3 DNA: TGTGCCAGCAGCTTAGTCCTAGCGGGGGACTCCTACGAGCAGTACTTC. This gives the protein CASSLVLAGDSYEQYF.

The rearrangement links TRBV11-2 to TRBJ2-3; 8 nucleotides align to TRBD2. The CDR3 consists of 16 residues. Trimming at V came to 5 bases and at J to 6 bases, leaving 13 bases not matched to a gene. The V gene's germline CDR1 is SGHAT and CDR2 FQNNGV. CDR3 sequence: CASSQRAGAPWDTQYF. CDR3 nucleotide sequence: TGTGCCAGCAGCCAAAGAGCGGGGGCCCCCTGGGATACGCAGTATTTT.

The chain links TRBV7-9 to TRBJ2-1; TRBD2 matches at 10 bases. The germline gives CDR1 SEHNR, CDR2 FQNEAQ (reference sequence). The CDR3 totals 16 residues. V shed 3 bases, J shed 6 bases, and the junction held 8 bases outside the gene matches. CDR3: CASSLVTSGEGNEQFF. The CDR3 DNA follows: TGTGCCAGCAGCTTGGTTACTAGCGGGGAAGGCAATGAGCAGTTCTTC.

This rearrangement joins TRBV25-1 to TRBJ2-7; D perhaps matches TRBD2 (6 bases). The ends were cut back, 8 bases at V and 2 bases at J, with 13 bases in the middle. This CDR3 is 13 amino acids long. The germline CDR1 and CDR2 sequences are MGHDK and SYGVNS. CDR3 DNA: TGTGCCAGCGGGGGGACTGGGACCTACGAGCAGTACTTC. This codes for CASGGTGTYEQYF.

Points on this clone: Other DNA variants within this sample encode the same CDR3. V usage is TRBV18 and J usage is TRBJ1-1; weak D call: TRBD1 (6 bases). CDR1 is KGHSH and CDR2 is LQKENI in the germline V gene. Trimming stripped 3 bases from V and 8 bases from J, with 10 bases between. This CDR3 spans 12 amino acids. CDR3 in DNA: TGTGCCAGCTCACCTGGGGGCGTCGAAGCTTTCTTT. This translates into CASSPGGVEAFF. The variable domain in full, completed from reference TRBV18 and TRBJ1-1, reads NAGVMQNPRHLVRRRGQEARLRCSPMKGHSHVYWYRQLPEEGLKFMVYLQKENIIDESGMPKERFSAEFPKEGPSILRIQQVVRGDSAAYFCASSPGGVEAFFGQGTRLTVV.

This clone was detected only once. The chain couples TRBV27 to TRBJ1-1, with 7 bases aligning to TRBD1. Germline V lookup: CDR1 MNHEY, CDR2 SMNVEV (reference sequence). V shed 2 bases, J shed 5 bases, and the junction held 5 bases outside the gene matches. CDR3 length: 14 amino acids. This CDR3 reads CASSLGQGGTEAFF. DNA of the CDR3: TGTGCCAGCAGTTTAGGGCAGGGGGGTACTGAAGCTTTCTTT.

The J gene is TRBJ2-5, the V gene TRBV6-4, with 10 bases aligning to TRBD1. Trimming removed 4 bases from V and 2 bases from J; junction bases left unmatched: 7. The CDR3 is made up of 16 amino acids. Germline V gene data show CDR1 as MRHNA and CDR2 as SNTAGT. CDR3 residues: CASSAFSGQGQETQYF. The CDR3 bases are TGTGCCAGCAGTGCCTTCTCGGGACAGGGGCAAGAGACCCAGTACTTC.

The chain joins TRBV6-6 to TRBJ2-7, with a tentative D call TRBD1 (5 bases). The CDR3 is made up of 12 amino acids. Germline loops: CDR1 MNHNY, CDR2 SVGAGI (reference sequence). With 2 bases removed from V and 5 bases from J, the gap between germline ends came to 7 bases. The CDR3 DNA reads as TGTGCCAGCAGTTACGGGGCAGACGAGCAGTACTTC. It codes for CASSYGADEQYF.

This chain joins TRBV6-5 and TRBJ1-2; 9 bases are shared with TRBD1. The ends lost 1 base at V and 5 bases at J; junction bases unmatched: 5. CDR3 length equals 15 residues. In germline, CDR1 is MNHEY, CDR2 SVGAGI. The CDR3 coding sequence is TGTGCCAGCAGTTACTTTACAGGGGGCTATTATGGCTACACCTTC. This gives the protein CASSYFTGGYYGYTF.

The genes are TRBV7-9 and TRBJ1-2; D unclear. The CDR3 spans 14 residues. In germline, CDR1 is SEHNR, CDR2 FQNEAQ (reference sequence). V lost 5 bases and J 2 bases, leaving 12 bases between the germline ends. For the CDR3, the DNA is TGTGCCAGCAGCGCCCCCCCACAGAACTATGGCTACACCTTC. Its translation: CASSAPPQNYGYTF.